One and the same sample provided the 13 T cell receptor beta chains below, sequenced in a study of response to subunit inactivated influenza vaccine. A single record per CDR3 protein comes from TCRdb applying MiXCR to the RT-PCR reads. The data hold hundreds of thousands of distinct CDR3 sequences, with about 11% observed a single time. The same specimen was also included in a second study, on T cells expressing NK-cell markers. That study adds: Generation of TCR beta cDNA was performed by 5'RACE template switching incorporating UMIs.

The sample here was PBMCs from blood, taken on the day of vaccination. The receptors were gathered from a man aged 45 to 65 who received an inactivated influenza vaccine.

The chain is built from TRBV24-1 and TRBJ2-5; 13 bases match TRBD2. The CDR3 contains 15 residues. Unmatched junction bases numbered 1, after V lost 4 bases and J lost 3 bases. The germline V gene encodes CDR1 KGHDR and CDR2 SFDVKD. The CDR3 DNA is TGTGCCACCAGTGACGGACTAGCGGGGGAAGAGACCCAGTACTTC. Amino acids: CATSDGLAGEETQYF.

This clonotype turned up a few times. The CDR3 sequence: CAIREMNTEAFF. CDR3 bases: TGTGCCATCAGGGAGATGAACACTGAAGCTTTCTTT. The V and J genes are TRBV10-3 and TRBJ1-1, with no clear D. Germline V gene lookup returns CDR1 ENHRY and CDR2 SYGVKD. CDR3 length equals 12 residues. V dropped 6 bases and J dropped 0 bases, with 5 bases sitting between them.

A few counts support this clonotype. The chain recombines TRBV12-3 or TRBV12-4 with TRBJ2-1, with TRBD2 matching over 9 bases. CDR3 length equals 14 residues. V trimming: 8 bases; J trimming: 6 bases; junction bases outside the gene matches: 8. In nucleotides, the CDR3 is TGTGCCAGCGGGCGGGAGGGCAGACTCAATGAGCAGTTCTTC. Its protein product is CASGREGRLNEQFF.

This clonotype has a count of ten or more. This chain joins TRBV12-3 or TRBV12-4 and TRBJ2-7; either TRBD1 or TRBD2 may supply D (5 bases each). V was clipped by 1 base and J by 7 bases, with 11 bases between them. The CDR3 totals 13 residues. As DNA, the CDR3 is TGTGCCAGCAGTTTAGGTGACTGGGGGGAGCAGTACTTC. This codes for CASSLGDWGEQYF.

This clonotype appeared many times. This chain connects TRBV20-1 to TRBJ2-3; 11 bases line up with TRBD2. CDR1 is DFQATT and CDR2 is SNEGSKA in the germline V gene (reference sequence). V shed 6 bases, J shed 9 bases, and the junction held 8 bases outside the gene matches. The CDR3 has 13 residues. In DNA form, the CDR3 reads TGCAGTGCCACTAGCGGGAGAGGTTACACGCAGTATTTT. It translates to CSATSGRGYTQYF.

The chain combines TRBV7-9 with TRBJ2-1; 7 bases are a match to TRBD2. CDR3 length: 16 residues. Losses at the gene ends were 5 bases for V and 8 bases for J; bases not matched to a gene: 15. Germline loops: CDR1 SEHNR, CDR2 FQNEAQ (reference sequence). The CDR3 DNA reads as TGTGCCAGCAGCCGGAGCGGGCGGGGGTTACTGGATGAGCAGTTCTTC. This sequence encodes CASSRSGRGLLDEQFF.

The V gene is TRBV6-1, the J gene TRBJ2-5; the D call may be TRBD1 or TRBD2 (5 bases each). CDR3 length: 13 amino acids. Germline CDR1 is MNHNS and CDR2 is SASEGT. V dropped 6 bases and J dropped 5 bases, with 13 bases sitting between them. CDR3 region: CASRSYRRETQYF. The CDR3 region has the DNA TGTGCCAGCAGAAGTTACAGGAGGGAGACCCAGTACTTC.

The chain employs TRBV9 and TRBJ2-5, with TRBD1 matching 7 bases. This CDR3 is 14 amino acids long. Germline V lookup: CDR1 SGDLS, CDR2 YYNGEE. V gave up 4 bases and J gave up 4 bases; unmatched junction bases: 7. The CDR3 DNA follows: TGTGCCAGCAGCCCCCGGGACAGTCGAGAGACCCAGTACTTC. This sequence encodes CASSPRDSRETQYF.

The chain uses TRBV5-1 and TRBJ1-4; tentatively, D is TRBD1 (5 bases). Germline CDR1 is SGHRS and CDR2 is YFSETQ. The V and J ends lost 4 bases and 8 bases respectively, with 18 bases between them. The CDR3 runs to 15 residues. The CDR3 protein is CASSPDGGVGEKLFF. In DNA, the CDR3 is TGCGCCAGCAGCCCCGACGGGGGAGTAGGAGAAAAACTGTTTTTT.

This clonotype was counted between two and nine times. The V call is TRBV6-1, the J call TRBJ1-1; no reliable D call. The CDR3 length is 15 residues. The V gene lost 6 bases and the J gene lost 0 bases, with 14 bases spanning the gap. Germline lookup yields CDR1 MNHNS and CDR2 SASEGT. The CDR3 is CASSPLPGMNTEAFF. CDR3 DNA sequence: TGTGCCAGCAGCCCTTTGCCAGGAATGAACACTGAAGCTTTCTTT.

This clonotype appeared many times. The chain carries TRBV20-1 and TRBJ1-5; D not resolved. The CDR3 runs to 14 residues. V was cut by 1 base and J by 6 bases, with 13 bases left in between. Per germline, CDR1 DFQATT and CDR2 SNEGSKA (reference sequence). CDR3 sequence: CSARVASGVQPQHF. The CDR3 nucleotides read TGCAGTGCTAGAGTTGCGAGTGGGGTTCAGCCCCAGCATTTT.

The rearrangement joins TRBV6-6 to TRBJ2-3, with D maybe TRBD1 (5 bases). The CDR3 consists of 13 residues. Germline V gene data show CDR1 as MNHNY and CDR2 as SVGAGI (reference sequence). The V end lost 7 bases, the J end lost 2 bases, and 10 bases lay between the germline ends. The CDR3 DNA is TGTGCCAGCAAAGGACACATCACAGATACGCAGTATTTT. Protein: CASKGHITDTQYF.

The CDR3 is CASSLRLRLTNQPQHF. The CDR3 nucleotides read TGTGCCAGCAGCTTAAGGTTGCGGCTGACCAATCAGCCCCAGCATTTT. The genes are TRBV7-3 and TRBJ1-5; D call uncertain. Germline V gene data show CDR1 as SGHTA and CDR2 as FQGTGA. Trimming stripped 1 base from V and 3 bases from J, with 13 bases between. The CDR3 consists of 16 residues.